Listed here are 2 T cell receptor beta chains from one sample, sequenced in a study of PD-1 blockade in classical Hodgkin lymphoma. All the patients suffered relapse after autologous stem cell transplantation, and brentuximab vedotin exposure differed. Only in-frame clones appear in the TCRdb table, and some are missing; sequencing was by immunoSEQ multiplex PCR. Of approximately 26,000 clones listed, 60% to 80% are singletons. The specimen was peripheral blood mononuclear cells (PBMCs), collected at baseline. These receptors all stem from a human donor with classical Hodgkin lymphoma.

The J gene is TRBJ1-6, the V gene TRBV7-2, with D perhaps TRBD1 (5 bases). The CDR3 covers 15 residues. The germline V and J ends were trimmed by 5 bases and 7 bases, with 15 bases remaining between them. Germline V lookup: CDR1 SGHTA, CDR2 FQGNSA. The CDR3 region has the DNA TGTGCCAGCAGCCCCTACCCGGGGCCCAATTCACCCCTCCACTTT. Amino acids: CASSPYPGPNSPLHF.

V is TRBV5-1 and J is TRBJ1-5, with D unresolved. Trimming stripped 0 bases from V and 3 bases from J, with 7 bases between. The CDR3 covers 14 residues. The germline V gene has CDR1 SGHRS and CDR2 YFSETQ. CDR3 DNA sequence: TGCGCCAGCAGCTTGGGTCTTAACAATCAGCCCCAGCATTTT. It translates to CASSLGLNNQPQHF. Using reference TRBV5-1 and TRBJ1-5 for the parts outside the CDR3, the full variable domain is KAGVTQTPRYLIKTRGQQVTLSCSPISGHRSVSWYQQTPGQGLQFLFEYFSETQRNKGNFPGRFSGRQFSNSRSEMNVSTLELGDSALYLCASSLGLNNQPQHFGDGTRLSIL.